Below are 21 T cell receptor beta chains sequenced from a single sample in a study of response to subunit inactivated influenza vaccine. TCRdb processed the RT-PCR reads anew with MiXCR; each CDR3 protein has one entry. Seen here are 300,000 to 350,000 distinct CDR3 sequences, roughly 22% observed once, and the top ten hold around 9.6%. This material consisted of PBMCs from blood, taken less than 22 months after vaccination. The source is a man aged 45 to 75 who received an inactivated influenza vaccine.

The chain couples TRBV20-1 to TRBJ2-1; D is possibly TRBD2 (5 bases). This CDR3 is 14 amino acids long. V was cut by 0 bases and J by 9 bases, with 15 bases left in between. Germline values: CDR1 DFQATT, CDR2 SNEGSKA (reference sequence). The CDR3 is CSARDSLILAEQFF. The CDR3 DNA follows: TGCAGTGCTAGAGATTCACTAATTCTAGCTGAGCAGTTCTTC.

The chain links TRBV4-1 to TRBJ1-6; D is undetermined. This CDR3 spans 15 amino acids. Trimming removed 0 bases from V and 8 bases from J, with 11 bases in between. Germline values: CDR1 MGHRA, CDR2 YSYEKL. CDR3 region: CASSQDFTSDSPLHF. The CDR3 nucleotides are TGCGCCAGCAGCCAAGACTTTACTTCCGATTCACCCCTCCACTTT.

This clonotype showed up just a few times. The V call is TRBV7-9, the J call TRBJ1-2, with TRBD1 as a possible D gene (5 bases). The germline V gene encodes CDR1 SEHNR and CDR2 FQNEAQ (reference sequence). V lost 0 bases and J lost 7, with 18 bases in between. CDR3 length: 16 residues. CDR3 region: CASSLAVGREGIGYTF. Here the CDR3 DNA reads TGTGCCAGCAGCTTAGCTGTGGGCAGGGAGGGCATTGGCTACACCTTC. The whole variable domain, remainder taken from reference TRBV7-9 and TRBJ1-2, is DTGVSQNPRHKITKRGQNVTFRCDPISEHNRLYWYRQTLGQGPEFLTYFQNEAQLEKSRLLSDRFSAERPKGSFSTLEIQRTEQGDSAMYLCASSLAVGREGIGYTFGSGTRLTVV.

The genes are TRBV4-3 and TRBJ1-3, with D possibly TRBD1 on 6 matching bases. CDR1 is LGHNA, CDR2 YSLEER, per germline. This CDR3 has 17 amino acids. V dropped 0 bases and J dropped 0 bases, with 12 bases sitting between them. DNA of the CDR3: TGCGCCAGCAGCCAAGATGCTGGACAGTTCTCTGGAAACACCATATATTTT. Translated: CASSQDAGQFSGNTIYF.

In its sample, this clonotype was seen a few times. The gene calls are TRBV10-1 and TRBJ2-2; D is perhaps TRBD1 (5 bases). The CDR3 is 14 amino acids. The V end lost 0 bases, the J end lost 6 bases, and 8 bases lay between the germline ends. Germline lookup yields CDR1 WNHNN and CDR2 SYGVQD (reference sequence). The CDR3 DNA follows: TGCGCCAGCAGTGAGTCGATAGGGGCCGGGGAGCTGTTTTTT. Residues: CASSESIGAGELFF.

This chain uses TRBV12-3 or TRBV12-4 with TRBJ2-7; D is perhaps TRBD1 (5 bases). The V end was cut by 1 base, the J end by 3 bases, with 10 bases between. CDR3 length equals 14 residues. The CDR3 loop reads CASSLGLQGYEQYF. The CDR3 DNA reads TGTGCCAGCAGTTTAGGTCTCCAGGGCTACGAGCAGTACTTC.

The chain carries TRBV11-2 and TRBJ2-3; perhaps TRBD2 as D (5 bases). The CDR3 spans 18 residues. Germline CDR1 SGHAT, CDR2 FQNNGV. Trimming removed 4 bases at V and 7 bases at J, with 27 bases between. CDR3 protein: CASSSSGLLSTPSYTQYF. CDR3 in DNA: TGTGCCAGCAGCTCCTCCGGACTCTTATCTACCCCCTCATATACGCAGTATTTT.

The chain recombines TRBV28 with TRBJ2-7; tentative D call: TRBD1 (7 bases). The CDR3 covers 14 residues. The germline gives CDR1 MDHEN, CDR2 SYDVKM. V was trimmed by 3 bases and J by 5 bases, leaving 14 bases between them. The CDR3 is CASSFGRGRNEQYF. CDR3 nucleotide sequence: TGTGCCAGCAGTTTCGGCAGGGGGAGGAACGAGCAGTACTTC.

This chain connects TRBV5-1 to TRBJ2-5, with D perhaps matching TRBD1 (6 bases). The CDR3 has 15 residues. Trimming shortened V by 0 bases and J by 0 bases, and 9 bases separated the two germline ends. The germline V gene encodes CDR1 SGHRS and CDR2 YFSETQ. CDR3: CASSLAGQNQETQYF. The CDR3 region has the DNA TGCGCCAGCAGCTTGGCCGGACAGAACCAAGAGACCCAGTACTTC.

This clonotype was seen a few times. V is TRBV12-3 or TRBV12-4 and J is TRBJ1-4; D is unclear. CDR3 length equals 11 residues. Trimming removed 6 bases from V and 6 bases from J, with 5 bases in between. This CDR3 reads CASSTYEKLFF. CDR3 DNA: TGTGCCAGCAGCACTTATGAAAAACTGTTTTTT.

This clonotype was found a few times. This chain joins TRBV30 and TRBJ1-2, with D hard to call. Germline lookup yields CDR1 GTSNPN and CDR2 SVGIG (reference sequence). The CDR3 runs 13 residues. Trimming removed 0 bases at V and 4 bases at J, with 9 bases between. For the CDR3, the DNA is TGTGCCTGGAGTGTAAGGATGGTCTATGGCTACACCTTC. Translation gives CAWSVRMVYGYTF.

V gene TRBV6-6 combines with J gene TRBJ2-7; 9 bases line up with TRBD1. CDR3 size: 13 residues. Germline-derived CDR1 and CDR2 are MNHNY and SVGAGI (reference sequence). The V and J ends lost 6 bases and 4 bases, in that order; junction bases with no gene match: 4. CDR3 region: CASRGQGVYEQYF. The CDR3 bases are TGTGCCAGCAGGGGACAGGGTGTTTACGAGCAGTACTTC.

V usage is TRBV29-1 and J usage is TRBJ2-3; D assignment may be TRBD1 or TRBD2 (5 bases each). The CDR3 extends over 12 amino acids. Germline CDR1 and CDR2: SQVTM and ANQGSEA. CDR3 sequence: CSGGWSTDTQYF. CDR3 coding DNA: TGCAGTGGGGGTTGGAGCACAGATACGCAGTATTTT.

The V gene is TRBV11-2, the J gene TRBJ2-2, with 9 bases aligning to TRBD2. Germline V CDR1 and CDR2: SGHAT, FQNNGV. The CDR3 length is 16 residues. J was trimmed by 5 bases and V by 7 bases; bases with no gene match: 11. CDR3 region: CASTRAVTSGTGELFF. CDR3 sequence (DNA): TGTGCCAGCACCCGAGCCGTAACTAGCGGGACCGGGGAGCTGTTTTTT.

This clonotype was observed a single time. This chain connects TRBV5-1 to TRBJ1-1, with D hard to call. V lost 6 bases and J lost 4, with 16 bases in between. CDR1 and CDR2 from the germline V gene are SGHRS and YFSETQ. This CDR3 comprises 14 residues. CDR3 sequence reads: CASKERPSSTEAFF. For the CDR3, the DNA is TGCGCCAGCAAAGAACGCCCTTCTTCCACTGAAGCTTTCTTT.

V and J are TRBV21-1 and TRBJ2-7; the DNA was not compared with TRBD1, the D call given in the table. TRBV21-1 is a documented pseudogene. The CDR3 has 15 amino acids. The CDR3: CASSKIDRGWYEQYF. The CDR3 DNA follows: TGTGCCAGCAGCAAGATAGACAGGGGATGGTACGAGCAGTACTTC.

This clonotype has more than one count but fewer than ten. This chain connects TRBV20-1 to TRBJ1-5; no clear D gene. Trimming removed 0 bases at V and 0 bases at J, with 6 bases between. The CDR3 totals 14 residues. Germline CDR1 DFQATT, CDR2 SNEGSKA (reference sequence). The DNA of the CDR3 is TGCAGTGCTAGAGATCTGGGTAGCAATCAGCCCCAGCATTTT. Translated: CSARDLGSNQPQHF.

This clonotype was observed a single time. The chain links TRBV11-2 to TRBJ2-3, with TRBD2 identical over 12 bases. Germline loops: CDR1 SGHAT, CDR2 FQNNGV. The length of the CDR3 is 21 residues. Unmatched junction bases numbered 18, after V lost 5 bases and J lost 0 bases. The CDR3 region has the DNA TGTGCCAGCAGCCGTCCTAGCGGGGGGGCCGGTCCGCGCATTAGCACAGATACGCAGTATTTT. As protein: CASSRPSGGAGPRISTDTQYF.

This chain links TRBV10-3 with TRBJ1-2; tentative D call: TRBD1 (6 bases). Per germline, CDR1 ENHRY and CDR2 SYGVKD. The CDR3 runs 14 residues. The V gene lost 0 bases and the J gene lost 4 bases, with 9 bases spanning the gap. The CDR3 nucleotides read TGTGCCATCAGTGAGTCTCAGGGGCCCTATGGCTACACCTTC. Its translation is CAISESQGPYGYTF.

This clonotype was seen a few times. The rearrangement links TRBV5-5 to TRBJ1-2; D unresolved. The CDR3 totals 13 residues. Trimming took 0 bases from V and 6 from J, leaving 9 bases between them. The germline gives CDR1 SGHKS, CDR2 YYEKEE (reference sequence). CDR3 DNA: TGTGCCAGCAGCTTGGTTCGTCAGGATGGCTACACCTTC. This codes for CASSLVRQDGYTF.

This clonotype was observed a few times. The CDR3 region is CASSQDRGGSGELFF. CDR3 DNA: TGTGCCAGCAGCCAAGATCGGGGGGGCTCCGGGGAGCTGTTTTTT. The V gene is TRBV4-2, the J gene TRBJ2-2; 8 bases fit TRBD2. Per the germline V gene, CDR1 is LGHNA and CDR2 is YNFKEQ. V lost 0 bases, J lost 6 bases, and 3 bases stayed unmatched. The CDR3 is 15 residues long.